This T cell receptor (beta chain) was identified during a study of cytomegalovirus exposure and HLA in healthy donors. With respect to this clone: As yet, its antigen is unknown.

This PCR relied on a set of 60 Vbeta primers and 13 Jbeta primers. Method: immunoSEQ multiplex PCR; TCRdb's copy keeps in-frame clones and lacks some. This table has 76,000 or so clones, 65% to 80% appearing once. V was shortened by 4 bases and J by 4 bases, with 10 bases between the two germline ends. Germline V gene sequence: CDR1 MNHEY, CDR2 SMNVEV (reference sequence). CDR3 length equals 13 residues. General study results and limits: TCR beta V segments were, for the most part, productive about 90% or about 30% of the time in an earlier analysis. When a later analysis compared HLA-associated TCR beta chains with equally common others, the HLA-associated chains turned out to be more clonally expanded and to have lower generation probabilities. Common viral pathogens seemed to be connected with several of the most significant clusters, according to a later analysis.

Sequencing was carried out using PBMCs. The clonotype was recovered from a man between 25 and 39 years old in good health and CMV-seronegative. The rearrangement joins TRBV27 to TRBJ1-2; tentative D call: TRBD1 (6 bases). As DNA, the CDR3 is TGTGCCAGCAGTTCTGGGGGCGGCTATGGCTACACCTTC. Encoded protein: CASSSGGGYGYTF.